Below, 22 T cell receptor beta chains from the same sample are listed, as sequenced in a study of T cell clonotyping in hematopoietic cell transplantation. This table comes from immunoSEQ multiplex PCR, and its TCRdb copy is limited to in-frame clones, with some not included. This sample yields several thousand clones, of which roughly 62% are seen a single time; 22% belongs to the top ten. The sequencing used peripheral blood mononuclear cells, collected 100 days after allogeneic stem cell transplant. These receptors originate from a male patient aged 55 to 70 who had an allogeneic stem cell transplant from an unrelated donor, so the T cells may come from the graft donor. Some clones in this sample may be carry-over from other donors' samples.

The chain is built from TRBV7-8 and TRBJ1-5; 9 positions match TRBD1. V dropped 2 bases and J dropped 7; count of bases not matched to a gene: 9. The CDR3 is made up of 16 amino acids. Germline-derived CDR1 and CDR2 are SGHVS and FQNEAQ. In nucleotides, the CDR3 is TGTGCCAGCAGCTTAAGCGGGGGACAGGGTAACCAGCCCCAGCATTTT. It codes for CASSLSGGQGNQPQHF.

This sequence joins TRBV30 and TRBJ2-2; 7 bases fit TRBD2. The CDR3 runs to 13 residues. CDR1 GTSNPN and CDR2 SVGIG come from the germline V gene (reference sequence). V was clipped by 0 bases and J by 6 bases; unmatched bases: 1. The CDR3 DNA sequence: TGTGCCTGGAGTGTACGGGAGGCCGGGGAGCTGTTTTTT. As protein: CAWSVREAGELFF.

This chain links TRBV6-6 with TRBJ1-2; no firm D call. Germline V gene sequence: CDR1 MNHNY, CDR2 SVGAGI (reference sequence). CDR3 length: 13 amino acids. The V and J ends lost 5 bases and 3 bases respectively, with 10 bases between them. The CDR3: CASSTGPHYGYTF. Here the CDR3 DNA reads TGTGCCAGCAGTACCGGACCCCACTATGGCTACACCTTC.

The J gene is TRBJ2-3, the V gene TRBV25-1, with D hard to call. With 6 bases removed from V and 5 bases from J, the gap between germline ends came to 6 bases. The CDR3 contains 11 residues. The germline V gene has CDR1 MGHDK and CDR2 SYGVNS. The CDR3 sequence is CASRALDTQYF. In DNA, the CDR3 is TGTGCCAGCAGGGCGTTAGATACGCAGTATTTT.

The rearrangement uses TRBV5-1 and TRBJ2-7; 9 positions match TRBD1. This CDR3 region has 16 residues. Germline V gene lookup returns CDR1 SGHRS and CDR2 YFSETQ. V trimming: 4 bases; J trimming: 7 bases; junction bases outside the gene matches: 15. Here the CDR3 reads CASSTQPGQGNGEQYF. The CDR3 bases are TGCGCCAGCAGCACCCAACCGGGACAGGGAAACGGGGAGCAGTACTTC.

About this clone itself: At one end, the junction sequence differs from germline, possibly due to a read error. In nucleotides, the CDR3 is TGTGCTAGCAGCTTAGTGGGAGAGGAGACCCAGTACTTC. Its translation: CASSLVGEETQYF. The chain recombines TRBV7-7 with TRBJ2-5, with TRBD2 as a possible D gene (5 bases). This CDR3 is built from 13 residues. Germline V gene data show CDR1 as SSHAT and CDR2 as FNYEAQ (reference sequence).

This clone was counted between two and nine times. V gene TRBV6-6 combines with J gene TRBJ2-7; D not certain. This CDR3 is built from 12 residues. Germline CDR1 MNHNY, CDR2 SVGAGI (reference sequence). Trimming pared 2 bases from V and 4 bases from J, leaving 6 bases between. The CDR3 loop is CASSYARYEQYF. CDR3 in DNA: TGTGCCAGCAGTTACGCACGGTACGAGCAGTACTTC.

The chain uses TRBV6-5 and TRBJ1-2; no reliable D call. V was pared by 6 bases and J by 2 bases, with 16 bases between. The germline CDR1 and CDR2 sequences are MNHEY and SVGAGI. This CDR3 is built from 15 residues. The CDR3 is CASSPYYLGNYGYTF. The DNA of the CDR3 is TGTGCCAGCAGCCCCTACTATCTAGGCAACTATGGCTACACCTTC.

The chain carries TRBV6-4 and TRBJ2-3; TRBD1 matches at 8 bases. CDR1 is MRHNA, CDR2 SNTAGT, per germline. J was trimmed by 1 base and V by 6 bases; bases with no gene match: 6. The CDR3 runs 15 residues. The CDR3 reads CASRLGTGGTDTQYF. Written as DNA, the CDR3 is TGTGCCAGCAGGCTAGGGACAGGAGGCACAGATACGCAGTATTTT.

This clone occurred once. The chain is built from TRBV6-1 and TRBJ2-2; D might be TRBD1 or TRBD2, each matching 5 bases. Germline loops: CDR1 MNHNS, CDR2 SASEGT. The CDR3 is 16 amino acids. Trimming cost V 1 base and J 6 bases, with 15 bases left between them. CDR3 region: CASSEGYDLGAGELFF. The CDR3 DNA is TGTGCCAGCAGTGAAGGGTACGACTTGGGGGCCGGGGAGCTGTTTTTT.

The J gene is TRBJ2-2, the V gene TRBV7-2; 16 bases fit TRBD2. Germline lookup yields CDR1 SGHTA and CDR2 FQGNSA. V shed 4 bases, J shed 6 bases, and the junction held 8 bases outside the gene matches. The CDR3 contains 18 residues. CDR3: CASSSHGTSGGAPGELFF. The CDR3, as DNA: TGTGCCAGCAGCTCCCACGGGACTAGCGGGGGGGCTCCCGGGGAGCTGTTTTTT.

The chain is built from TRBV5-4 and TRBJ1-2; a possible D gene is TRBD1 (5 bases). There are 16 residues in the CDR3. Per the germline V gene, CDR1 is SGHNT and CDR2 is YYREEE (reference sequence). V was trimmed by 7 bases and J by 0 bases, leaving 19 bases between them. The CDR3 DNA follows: TGTGCCAGCGGCGAGGGGCTCGTCTTACCTAACTATGGCTACACCTTC. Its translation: CASGEGLVLPNYGYTF.

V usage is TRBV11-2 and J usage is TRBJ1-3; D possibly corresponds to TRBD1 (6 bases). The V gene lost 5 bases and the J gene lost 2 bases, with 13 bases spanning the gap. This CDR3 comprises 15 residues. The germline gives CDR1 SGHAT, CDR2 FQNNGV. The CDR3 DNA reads TGTGCCAGCAGCGCGGGCCGGGGGCCTGGAAACACCATATATTTT. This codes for CASSAGRGPGNTIYF.

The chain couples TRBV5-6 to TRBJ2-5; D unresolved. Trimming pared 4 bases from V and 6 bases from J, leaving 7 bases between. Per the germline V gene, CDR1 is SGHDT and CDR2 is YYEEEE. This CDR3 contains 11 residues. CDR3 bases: TGTGCCAGCAGCGCCCTCCAGACCCAGTACTTC. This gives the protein CASSALQTQYF.

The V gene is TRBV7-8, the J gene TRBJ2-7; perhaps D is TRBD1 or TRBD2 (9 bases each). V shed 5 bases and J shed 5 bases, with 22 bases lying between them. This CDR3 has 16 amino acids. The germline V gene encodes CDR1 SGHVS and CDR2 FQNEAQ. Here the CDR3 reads CASSRAGGTGTHEQYF. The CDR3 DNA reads TGTGCCAGCAGCCGCGCGGGGGGGACAGGGACCCACGAGCAGTACTTC.

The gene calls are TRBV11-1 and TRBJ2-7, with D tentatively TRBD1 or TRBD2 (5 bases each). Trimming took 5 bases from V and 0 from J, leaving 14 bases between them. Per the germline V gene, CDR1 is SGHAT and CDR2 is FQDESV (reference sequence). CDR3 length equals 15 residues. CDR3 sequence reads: CASSPGTTVSYEQYF. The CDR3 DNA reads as TGTGCCAGCAGCCCAGGGACCACCGTCTCCTACGAGCAGTACTTC.

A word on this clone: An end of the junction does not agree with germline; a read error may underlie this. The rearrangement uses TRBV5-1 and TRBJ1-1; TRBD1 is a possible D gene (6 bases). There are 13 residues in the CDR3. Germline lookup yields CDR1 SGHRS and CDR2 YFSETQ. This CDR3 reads CASRAGVVGEAFF. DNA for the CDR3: TGTGCCAGCAGGGCAGGGGTTGTCGGTGAAGCTTTCTTT.

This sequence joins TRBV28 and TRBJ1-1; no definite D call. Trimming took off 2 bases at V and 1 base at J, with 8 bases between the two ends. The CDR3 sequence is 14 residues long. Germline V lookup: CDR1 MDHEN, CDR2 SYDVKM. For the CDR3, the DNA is TGTGCCAGCAGTTTAATGAGACCGAACACTGAAGCTTTCTTT. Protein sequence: CASSLMRPNTEAFF.

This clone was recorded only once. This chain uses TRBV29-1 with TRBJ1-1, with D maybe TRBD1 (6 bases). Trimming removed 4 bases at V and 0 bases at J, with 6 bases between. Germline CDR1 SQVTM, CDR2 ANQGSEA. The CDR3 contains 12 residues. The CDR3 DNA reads TGCAGCGTTGGGGACATGAACACTGAAGCTTTCTTT. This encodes CSVGDMNTEAFF.

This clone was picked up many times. CDR3 in amino acids: CASSLQEAFGYTF. DNA of the CDR3: TGTGCCAGCAGCTTGCAGGAGGCGTTTGGCTACACCTTC. The chain combines TRBV5-4 with TRBJ1-2; D not resolved. The germline V gene has CDR1 SGHNT and CDR2 YYREEE (reference sequence). This CDR3 is 13 amino acids long. Trimming took 1 base from V and 7 from J, leaving 11 bases between them.

CDR3 residues: CASRAGLADTQYF. The CDR3 DNA is TGCGCCAGCAGGGCAGGGCTGGCCGATACGCAGTATTTT. V usage is TRBV10-1 and J usage is TRBJ2-3, with D tentatively TRBD1 (5 bases). The V gene lost 6 bases and the J gene lost 6 bases, with 13 bases spanning the gap. Germline V CDR1 and CDR2: WNHNN, SYGVQD (reference sequence). The CDR3 is made up of 13 amino acids.

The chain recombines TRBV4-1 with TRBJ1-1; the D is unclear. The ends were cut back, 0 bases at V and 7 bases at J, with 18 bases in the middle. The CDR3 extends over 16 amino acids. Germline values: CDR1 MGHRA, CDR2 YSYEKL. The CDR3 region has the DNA TGCGCCAGCAGCCAAGACGTTCACCGAGGGATGAGTGAAGCTTTCTTT. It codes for CASSQDVHRGMSEAFF.